This is a list of T cell receptor beta chains from one sample in a study of monozygotic twins with inflammatory bowel disease. After re-calling the 5' RACE reads, TCRdb lists one entry per CDR3 protein, DNA absent. The table for this sample gives about 300,000 distinct CDR3 sequences. The sequenced sample was blood. The receptors were sampled from a human donor with ulcerative colitis or Crohn's disease, or a healthy co-twin of an affected twin (not recorded which). CDR3s include the opening cysteine and the closing phenylalanine or tryptophan.

J gene: TRBJ1-2
CDR3 length: 15
V gene: TRBV6-5
CDR3 protein: CASSFGQGGAYGYTF

J gene: TRBJ2-6
CDR3 length: 17
V gene: TRBV12-3/TRBV12-4
CDR3 protein: CASSFAGKVNGANVLTF

J gene: TRBJ2-7
CDR3 length: 13
V gene: TRBV12-3/TRBV12-4
CDR3 protein: CASSPIEAYEQYF

J gene: TRBJ2-5
CDR3 length: 15
V gene: TRBV30
CDR3 protein: CAWSVQTGFQETQYF

J gene: TRBJ2-1
CDR3 length: 17
V gene: TRBV18
CDR3 protein: CASSHAQGRTRVDEQFF

J gene: TRBJ2-5
CDR3 length: 12
V gene: TRBV24-1
CDR3 protein: CATSDQGETQYF

J gene: TRBJ1-2
CDR3 length: 11
V gene: TRBV25-1
CDR3 protein: CASSDDFGYTF

J gene: TRBJ2-3
CDR3 length: 15
V gene: TRBV5-1
CDR3 protein: CASSLAGRSTDTQYF

J gene: TRBJ2-2
CDR3 length: 14
V gene: TRBV3-1
CDR3 protein: CASSQLRGTGELFF

J gene: TRBJ2-7
CDR3 length: 13
V gene: TRBV12-3/TRBV12-4
CDR3 protein: CASRSRGLYEQYF

J gene: TRBJ2-3
CDR3 length: 16
V gene: TRBV7-9
CDR3 protein: CASSHSLASPADTQYF

J gene: TRBJ1-5
CDR3 length: 14
V gene: TRBV12-3/TRBV12-4
CDR3 protein: CASSPTGEYQPQHF

J gene: TRBJ1-1
CDR3 length: 16
V gene: TRBV28
CDR3 protein: CASSSPGWYSVTEAFF

J gene: TRBJ2-7
CDR3 length: 15
V gene: TRBV6-2/TRBV6-3
CDR3 protein: CASTRTSGSSYEQYF

J gene: TRBJ1-1
CDR3 length: 19
V gene: TRBV11-1
CDR3 protein: CASSSPTRAGSGLGTEAFF

J gene: TRBJ1-3
CDR3 length: 15
V gene: TRBV6-5
CDR3 protein: CASSYSFRTGNTIYF

J gene: TRBJ2-7
CDR3 length: 13
V gene: TRBV15
CDR3 protein: CATSWGLAGEQYF

J gene: TRBJ2-1
CDR3 length: 12
V gene: TRBV29-1
CDR3 protein: CSVDGGYNEQFF

J gene: TRBJ2-1
CDR3 length: 15
V gene: TRBV7-2
CDR3 protein: CASSFAGRSYNEQFF

J gene: TRBJ2-3
CDR3 length: 13
V gene: TRBV5-1
CDR3 protein: CASSFGTLDTQYF

J gene: TRBJ2-7
CDR3 length: 14
V gene: TRBV19
CDR3 protein: CASSRTGAYYEQYF

J gene: TRBJ1-5
CDR3 length: 13
V gene: TRBV18
CDR3 protein: CASSALNNQPQHF

J gene: TRBJ2-1
CDR3 length: 14
V gene: TRBV19
CDR3 protein: CASSLSSEYNEQFF

J gene: TRBJ2-7
CDR3 length: 11
V gene: TRBV5-1
CDR3 protein: CASGTQYEQYF

J gene: TRBJ2-7
CDR3 length: 15
V gene: TRBV6-1
CDR3 protein: CASSSTRPGDYEQYF

J gene: TRBJ2-1
CDR3 length: 14
V gene: TRBV6-5
CDR3 protein: CASKHQREVYEQFF

J gene: TRBJ2-5
CDR3 length: 14
V gene: TRBV7-2
CDR3 protein: CASSWTGPRETQYF

J gene: TRBJ2-7
CDR3 length: 16
V gene: TRBV5-1
CDR3 protein: CASSLYPASSLVEQYF

J gene: TRBJ2-7
CDR3 length: 13
V gene: TRBV3-1
CDR3 protein: CASSQEPSVEQYF

J gene: TRBJ1-4
CDR3 length: 14
V gene: TRBV28
CDR3 protein: CASSPGGVDEKLFF

J gene: TRBJ2-6
CDR3 length: 18
V gene: TRBV11-1
CDR3 protein: CASSFEGGKVSGANVLTF

J gene: TRBJ2-1
CDR3 length: 15
V gene: TRBV12-3/TRBV12-4
CDR3 protein: CASNLQRGGNNEQFF

J gene: TRBJ2-5
CDR3 length: 12
V gene: TRBV29-1
CDR3 protein: CSVDRGQETQYF

J gene: TRBJ2-1
CDR3 length: 15
V gene: TRBV4-3
CDR3 protein: CASSQESGSYNEQFF

J gene: TRBJ1-2
CDR3 length: 15
V gene: TRBV6-5
CDR3 protein: CASSYRGTGGYGYTF

J gene: TRBJ2-3
CDR3 length: 15
V gene: TRBV7-9
CDR3 protein: CASSPRDRDTDTQYF

J gene: TRBJ2-7
CDR3 length: 13
V gene: TRBV27
CDR3 protein: CASRRAGTYEQYF

J gene: TRBJ2-3
CDR3 length: 15
V gene: TRBV20-1
CDR3 protein: CSAKDGAVATDTQYF

J gene: TRBJ1-2
CDR3 length: 14
V gene: TRBV18
CDR3 protein: CASSPPKDNYGYTF

J gene: TRBJ2-4
CDR3 length: 19
V gene: TRBV5-6
CDR3 protein: CASSLGVRQGLRAKNIQYF

J gene: TRBJ2-5
CDR3 length: 17
V gene: TRBV10-2
CDR3 protein: CASSEGGLAGGRETQYF

J gene: TRBJ2-1
CDR3 length: 18
V gene: TRBV28
CDR3 protein: CASRPVPGGPLSYNEQFF

J gene: TRBJ2-2
CDR3 length: 16
V gene: TRBV27
CDR3 protein: CASSSYGQGNTGELFF

J gene: TRBJ2-7
CDR3 length: 17
V gene: TRBV4-2
CDR3 protein: CASSQGLAGGYSYEQYF

J gene: TRBJ1-4
CDR3 length: 15
V gene: TRBV19
CDR3 protein: CASSDRQATNEKLFF

J gene: TRBJ2-7
CDR3 length: 14
V gene: TRBV9
CDR3 protein: CASSAGQRAYEQYF

J gene: TRBJ1-6
CDR3 length: 16
V gene: TRBV15
CDR3 protein: CATSRGGPRGNSPLHF

J gene: TRBJ2-6
CDR3 length: 13
V gene: TRBV20-1
CDR3 protein: CSAKSAGANVLTF

J gene: TRBJ2-7
CDR3 length: 17
V gene: TRBV6-2/TRBV6-3
CDR3 protein: CASSYRYYVADSYEQYF

J gene: TRBJ2-5
CDR3 length: 11
V gene: TRBV12-3/TRBV12-4
CDR3 protein: CASSYEGNQYF

J gene: TRBJ1-5
CDR3 length: 15
V gene: TRBV9
CDR3 protein: CASSRTVNSNQPQHF

J gene: TRBJ2-1
CDR3 length: 15
V gene: TRBV6-5
CDR3 protein: CASSYVGLSYNEQFF

J gene: TRBJ2-7
CDR3 length: 14
V gene: TRBV12-3/TRBV12-4
CDR3 protein: CASRWGQGFDEQYF

J gene: TRBJ2-5
CDR3 length: 17
V gene: TRBV7-8
CDR3 protein: CASSLGFGRRGEETQYF

J gene: TRBJ1-3
CDR3 length: 13
V gene: TRBV29-1
CDR3 protein: CSVSEGSGNTIYF

J gene: TRBJ1-2
CDR3 length: 17
V gene: TRBV4-3
CDR3 protein: CASSQERQVTFSYGYTF

J gene: TRBJ2-7
CDR3 length: 16
V gene: TRBV5-1
CDR3 protein: CASSRRDRKASYEQYF

J gene: TRBJ2-7
CDR3 length: 15
V gene: TRBV5-1
CDR3 protein: CASSFVSGRAEEQYF

J gene: TRBJ1-1
CDR3 length: 14
V gene: TRBV5-1
CDR3 protein: CASSPGREGTEAFF